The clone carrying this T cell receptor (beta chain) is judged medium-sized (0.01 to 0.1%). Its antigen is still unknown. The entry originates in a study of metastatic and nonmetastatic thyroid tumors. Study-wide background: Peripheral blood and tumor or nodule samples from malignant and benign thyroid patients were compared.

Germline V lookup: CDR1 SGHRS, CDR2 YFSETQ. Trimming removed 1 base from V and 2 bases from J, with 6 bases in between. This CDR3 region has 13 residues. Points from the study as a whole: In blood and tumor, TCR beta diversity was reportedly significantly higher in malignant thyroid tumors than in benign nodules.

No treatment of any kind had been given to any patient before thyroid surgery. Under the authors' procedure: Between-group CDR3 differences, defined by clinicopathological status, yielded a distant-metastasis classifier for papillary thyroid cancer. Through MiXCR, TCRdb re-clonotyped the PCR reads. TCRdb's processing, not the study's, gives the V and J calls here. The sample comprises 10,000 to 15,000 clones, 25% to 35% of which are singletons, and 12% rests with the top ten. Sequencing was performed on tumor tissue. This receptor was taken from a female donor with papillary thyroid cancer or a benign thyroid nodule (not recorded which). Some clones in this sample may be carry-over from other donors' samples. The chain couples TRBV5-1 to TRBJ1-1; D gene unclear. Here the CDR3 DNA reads TGCGCCAGCAGCTTGACTGATAACACTGAAGCTTTCTTT. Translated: CASSLTDNTEAFF.